These T cell receptor beta chains were read from a single sample in a study of T-cell reconstitution after alpha-beta-depleted transplantation in children. One entry per CDR3 protein, called by TCRdb with MiXCR from the PCR reads. The table shows 200,000 to 250,000 distinct CDR3 sequences, with roughly 10% occurring only once. This specimen consisted of PBMCs from the stem cell graft donor, obtained from the stem cell graft. These receptors all stem from a human donor who donated a stem cell graft to a child with acute lymphoblastic leukemia. The CDR3 runs from the conserved cysteine through the conserved F or W. Fields, in order: clone size, CDR3 length, V gene, D gene, J gene, CDR3 DNA, CDR3 protein. The D gene is left open where the match is weak. Expanded clones are given a class, and other clones once, few, many or no size at all.

-	14	TRBV12-3/TRBV12-4	-	TRBJ2-3	TGTGCCAGCAGTATTCTGGGTGGCACAGATACGCAGTATTTT	CASSILGGTDTQYF
many	13	TRBV29-1	TRBD2	TRBJ2-1	TGCAGCGTTGGAGGCGGGGGGTACAATGAGCAGTTCTTC	CSVGGGGYNEQFF
few	16	TRBV6-1	TRBD1	TRBJ2-7	TGTGCCAGCAGTGAATCCCGGGACAGATGGGTCTACGAGCAGTACTTC	CASSESRDRWVYEQYF
-	15	TRBV6-5	TRBD1	TRBJ2-1	TGTGCCAGCAGTTACGCCAGGGGGAACTACAATGAGCAGTTCTTC	CASSYARGNYNEQFF
-	14	TRBV6-1	-	TRBJ2-1	TGTGCCAGCAGAGGACAGCAGTCCTACAATGAGCAGTTCTTC	CASRGQQSYNEQFF
few	12	TRBV29-1	TRBD2	TRBJ2-7	TGCAGCGCCTCTAGCGGGGGCGACGAGCAGTACTTC	CSASSGGDEQYF
few	17	TRBV11-3	-	TRBJ1-1	TGTGCCAGCAGCCGAGGCCATTTCGCCGGGGCCAGCTCTGAAGCTTTCTTT	CASSRGHFAGASSEAFF
few	13	TRBV18	-	TRBJ2-5	TGTGCCAGCTCACCAGGATCAGGAGAGACCCAGTACTTC	CASSPGSGETQYF
once	15	TRBV5-1	TRBD1	TRBJ2-1	TGCGCCAGCAGCACCCGGGACAGGGACTACAATGAGCAGTTCTTC	CASSTRDRDYNEQFF
-	13	TRBV11-2	-	TRBJ2-5	TGTGCCAGCAGCCTCCAAAGGGGGGAGACCCAGTACTTC	CASSLQRGETQYF
few	13	TRBV3-1	-	TRBJ2-7	TGTGCCAGCAGCCAATTTGGGGCCTACGAGCAGTACTTC	CASSQFGAYEQYF
few	14	TRBV18	TRBD1	TRBJ2-2	TGTGCCAGCTCAGTCCAGGGGGAAACCGGGGAGCTGTTTTTT	CASSVQGETGELFF
-	16	TRBV7-9	TRBD1	TRBJ1-5	TGTGCCAGCAGCTCAGCGGGGACAGTTAGCAATCAGCCCCAGCATTTT	CASSSAGTVSNQPQHF
many	16	TRBV4-3	-	TRBJ2-2	TGCGCCAGCAGCCAAGATGGTGGTCTTGAGGCCGGGGAGCTGTTTTTT	CASSQDGGLEAGELFF
few	13	TRBV12-3/TRBV12-4	-	TRBJ2-1	TGTGCCAGCAGTACAACAGACTACAATGAGCAGTTCTTC	CASSTTDYNEQFF
many	18	TRBV6-4	-	TRBJ2-1	TGTGCCAGCAGCGCCCAGTTGATGCCCAGGGGCTCCTACAATGAGCAGTTCTTC	CASSAQLMPRGSYNEQFF
few	14	TRBV12-3/TRBV12-4	-	TRBJ1-2	TGTGCCAGCAGTCCTCAACTCGGACCGGGAGGCTACACCTTC	CASSPQLGPGGYTF
many	13	TRBV7-2	-	TRBJ2-3	TGTGCCAGCAGCTTAGCTGGTCCGAATACGCAGTATTTT	CASSLAGPNTQYF
few	17	TRBV12-3/TRBV12-4	-	TRBJ1-6	TGTGCCAGCAGTTTCCGAGGCGGGGCCCTCATGAATTCACCCCTCCACTTT	CASSFRGGALMNSPLHF
-	13	TRBV5-6	-	TRBJ1-1	TGTGCCAGCAGCTTTACAGTGAACACTGAAGCTTTCTTT	CASSFTVNTEAFF
few	15	TRBV11-2	TRBD2	TRBJ2-7	TGTGCCAGCAGTCTGGCAGCGGGGAGGGTCTACGAGCAGTACTTC	CASSLAAGRVYEQYF
few	17	TRBV12-3/TRBV12-4	-	TRBJ2-6	TGTGCCAGCAGCCCGGGATCACCTATCTCTGGGGCCAACGTCCTGACTTTC	CASSPGSPISGANVLTF
few	13	TRBV18	-	TRBJ2-5	TGTGCCAGCTCACCTCAGAGACAAGAGACCCAGTACTTC	CASSPQRQETQYF
few	17	TRBV20-1	TRBD1	TRBJ1-6	TGCAGTGCTAGAGCGGGGGGGACAGGGTTATACAAATCACCCCTCCACTTT	CSARAGGTGLYKSPLHF
many	12	TRBV5-6	-	TRBJ1-1	TGTGCCAGCAGCCCCGGTAGCACTGAAGCTTTCTTT	CASSPGSTEAFF
few	15	TRBV6-1	TRBD1	TRBJ1-5	TGTGCCAGCAGTGTTACGACAGGGGCGAATCAGCCCCAGCATTTT	CASSVTTGANQPQHF
many	14	TRBV7-2	-	TRBJ1-1	TGTGCCAGCAGCCCTGGCAGGGGGAACACTGAAGCTTTCTTT	CASSPGRGNTEAFF
-	14	TRBV11-2	-	TRBJ2-7	TGTGCCAGCAGCCCCCCACAGGGCTTCTACGAGCAGTACTTC	CASSPPQGFYEQYF
few	14	TRBV27	-	TRBJ1-4	TGTGCCAGCAGTTTCGGGACGGAAAATGAAAAACTGTTTTTT	CASSFGTENEKLFF
few	15	TRBV29-1	TRBD1	TRBJ1-5	TGCAGCGCACGGACAGGGGGCTTTAGCAATCAGCCCCAGCATTTT	CSARTGGFSNQPQHF
-	15	TRBV5-1	TRBD1	TRBJ2-7	TGCGCCAGCAGCCCGCCGGGACAGGGAGGCTACGAGCAGTACTTC	CASSPPGQGGYEQYF
few	11	TRBV29-1	-	TRBJ2-3	TGCAGCTCTCGTCAAGGAGATACGCAGTATTTT	CSSRQGDTQYF
many	12	TRBV29-1	-	TRBJ2-5	TGCAGCGTTGAAGAAAGTCTAGAGACCCAGTACTTC	CSVEESLETQYF
many	14	TRBV10-3	-	TRBJ1-1	TGTGCCATCAGTGAGACGACAGTGAACACTGAAGCTTTCTTT	CAISETTVNTEAFF
many	14	TRBV5-1	-	TRBJ2-5	TGCGCCAGCAGCTTGGCTGGGAGCCAAGAGACCCAGTACTTC	CASSLAGSQETQYF
many	14	TRBV7-9	TRBD1	TRBJ1-5	TGTGCCAGCAGCCTGACAGGGGGCGATCAGCCCCAGCATTTT	CASSLTGGDQPQHF
many	15	TRBV12-3/TRBV12-4	TRBD1	TRBJ1-1	TGTGCCAGCAGTTCAACGGGACAGTTGAACACTGAAGCTTTCTTT	CASSSTGQLNTEAFF
few	13	TRBV28	-	TRBJ1-5	TGTGCCAGCAGTCGAGACCAGGTCCAGCCCCAGCATTTT	CASSRDQVQPQHF
-	15	TRBV24-1	-	TRBJ2-7	TGTGCCACCAGTGATAGGGAATTGCACACCTACGAGCAGTACTTC	CATSDRELHTYEQYF
-	16	TRBV27	-	TRBJ2-7	TGTGCCAGCAGCCATCTGGTCGGCCGAGGGGCCTACGAGCAGTACTTC	CASSHLVGRGAYEQYF
few	14	TRBV5-1	-	TRBJ2-7	TGCGCCAGCAGCTTGGATGGACAGACCTACGAGCAGTACTTC	CASSLDGQTYEQYF
-	14	TRBV14	-	TRBJ1-1	TGTGCCAGCAGCCAAGATCAAGGGATCACTGAAGCTTTCTTT	CASSQDQGITEAFF
many	15	TRBV27	-	TRBJ2-5	TGTGCCAGCAGTTTAGGGGTGGGAAGCCAAGAGACCCAGTACTTC	CASSLGVGSQETQYF
-	14	TRBV7-9	TRBD1	TRBJ2-7	TGTGCCAGCAGCTCGAACAGGGGGTCGGACGAGCAGTACTTC	CASSSNRGSDEQYF
many	12	TRBV27	-	TRBJ1-6	TGTGCCAGCAGGGGAGGGGCTTCACCCCTCCACTTT	CASRGGASPLHF
-	17	TRBV7-8	TRBD1	TRBJ2-6	TGTGCCAGCAGCTTGAACGACAGGGGCTCTGGGGCCAACGTCCTGACTTTC	CASSLNDRGSGANVLTF
many	15	TRBV18	TRBD1	TRBJ2-5	TGTGCCAGCTCATCAGACAGGGGGCTTAGAGAGACCCAGTACTTC	CASSSDRGLRETQYF
many	15	TRBV18	-	TRBJ2-4	TGTGCCAGCTCACCACCGCGAACAGCCAAAAACATTCAGTACTTC	CASSPPRTAKNIQYF
-	14	TRBV18	-	TRBJ2-5	TGTGCCAGCTCCGCTACTAGCAGCCAAGAGACCCAGTACTTC	CASSATSSQETQYF
many	15	TRBV5-1	TRBD1	TRBJ1-4	TGCGCCAGCAGCTTGGAATGGACAGGGAGCGGAAAACTGTTTTTT	CASSLEWTGSGKLFF
-	12	TRBV12-3/TRBV12-4	-	TRBJ1-1	TGTGCCAGCAGTTTAGGACGCCATGAAGCTTTCTTT	CASSLGRHEAFF
-	12	TRBV20-1	TRBD1	TRBJ2-5	TGCAGTGTTAGTCACAGGGGCGAGACCCAGTACTTC	CSVSHRGETQYF
-	15	TRBV5-1	TRBD1	TRBJ1-1	TGCGCCAGCAGCCACCGGGACAGCATGAACACTGAAGCTTTCTTT	CASSHRDSMNTEAFF
few	14	TRBV19	TRBD1	TRBJ2-7	TGTGCCAGTAGTATTGGGACAGGGAAGGACGAGCAGTACTTC	CASSIGTGKDEQYF
-	15	TRBV5-4	TRBD2	TRBJ2-1	TGTGCCAGCCTCGCTAGCGGCGACCACTACAATGAGCAGTTCTTC	CASLASGDHYNEQFF
few	16	TRBV15	-	TRBJ1-2	TGTGCCACCAGCAGAGATCTTGCAGGGGCGGTCTATGGCTACACCTTC	CATSRDLAGAVYGYTF